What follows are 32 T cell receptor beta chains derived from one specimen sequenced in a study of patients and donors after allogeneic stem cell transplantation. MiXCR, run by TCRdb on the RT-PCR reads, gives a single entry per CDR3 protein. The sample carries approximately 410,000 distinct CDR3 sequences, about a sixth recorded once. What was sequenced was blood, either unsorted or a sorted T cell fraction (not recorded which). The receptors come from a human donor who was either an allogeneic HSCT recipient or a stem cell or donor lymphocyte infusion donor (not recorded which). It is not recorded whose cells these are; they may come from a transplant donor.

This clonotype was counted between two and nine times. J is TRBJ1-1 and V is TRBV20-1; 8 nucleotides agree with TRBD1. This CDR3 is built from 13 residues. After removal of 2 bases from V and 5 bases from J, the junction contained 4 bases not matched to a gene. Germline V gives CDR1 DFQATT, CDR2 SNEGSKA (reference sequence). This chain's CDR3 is CSARPGGLTEAFF. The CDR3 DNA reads TGCAGTGCTAGACCAGGGGGCTTGACTGAAGCTTTCTTT.

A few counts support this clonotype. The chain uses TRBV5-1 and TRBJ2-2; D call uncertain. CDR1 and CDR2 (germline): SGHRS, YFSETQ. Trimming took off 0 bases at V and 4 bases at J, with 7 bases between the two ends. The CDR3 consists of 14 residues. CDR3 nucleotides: TGCGCCAGCAGCTTGGAACGGATCACCGGGGAGCTGTTTTTT. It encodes CASSLERITGELFF.

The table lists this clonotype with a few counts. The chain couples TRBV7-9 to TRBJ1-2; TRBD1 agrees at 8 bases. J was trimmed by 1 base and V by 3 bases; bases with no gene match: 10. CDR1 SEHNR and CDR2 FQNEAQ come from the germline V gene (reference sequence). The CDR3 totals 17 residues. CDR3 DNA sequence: TGTGCCAGCAGCTTTTGGACAGGGTGGAATATTAACTATGGCTACACCTTC. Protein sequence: CASSFWTGWNINYGYTF.

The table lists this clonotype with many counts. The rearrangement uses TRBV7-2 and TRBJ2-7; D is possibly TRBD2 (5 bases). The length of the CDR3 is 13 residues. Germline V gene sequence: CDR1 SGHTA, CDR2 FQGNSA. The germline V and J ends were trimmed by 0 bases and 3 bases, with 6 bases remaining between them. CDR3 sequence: CASSLAGVYEQYF. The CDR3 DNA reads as TGTGCCAGCAGCTTAGCGGGAGTCTACGAGCAGTACTTC.

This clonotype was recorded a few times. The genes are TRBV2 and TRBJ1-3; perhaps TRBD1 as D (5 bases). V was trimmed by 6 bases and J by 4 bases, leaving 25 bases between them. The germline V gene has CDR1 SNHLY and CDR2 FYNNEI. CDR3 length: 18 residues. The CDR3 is CASSSFRIPHGTGNTIYF. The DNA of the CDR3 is TGTGCCAGCAGCAGTTTTAGGATACCCCACGGGACGGGAAACACCATATATTTT.

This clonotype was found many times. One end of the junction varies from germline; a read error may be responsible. CDR3 bases: TGTGCCAGCAGCGAATCAGGTTACACCGAAGCTTTCTTT. The encoded protein is CASSESGYTEAFF. This sequence joins TRBV13 and TRBJ1-1; D unclear. Per germline, CDR1 PRHDT and CDR2 FYEKMQ (reference sequence). The CDR3 contains 13 residues.

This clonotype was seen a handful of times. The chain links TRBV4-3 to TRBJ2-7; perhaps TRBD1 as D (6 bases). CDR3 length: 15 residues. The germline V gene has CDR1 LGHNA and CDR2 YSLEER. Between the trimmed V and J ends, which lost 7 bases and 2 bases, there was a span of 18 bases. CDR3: CASTPQWDTAYEQYF. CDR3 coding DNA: TGCGCCAGCACCCCCCAGTGGGACACGGCCTACGAGCAGTACTTC.

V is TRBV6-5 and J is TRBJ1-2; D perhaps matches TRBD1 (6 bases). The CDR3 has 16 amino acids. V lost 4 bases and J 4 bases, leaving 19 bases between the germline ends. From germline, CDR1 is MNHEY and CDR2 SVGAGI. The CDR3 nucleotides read TGTGCCAGCAGTTCAAGAAGGGGGGCTTATGGCTATGGCTACACCTTC. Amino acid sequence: CASSSRRGAYGYGYTF.

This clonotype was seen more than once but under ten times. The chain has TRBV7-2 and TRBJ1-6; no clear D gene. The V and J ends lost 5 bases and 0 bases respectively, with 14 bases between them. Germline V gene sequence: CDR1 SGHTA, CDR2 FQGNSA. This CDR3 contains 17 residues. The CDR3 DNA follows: TGTGCCAGCAGCCCAGGTGCCCTGAGCTCCTATAATTCACCCCTCCACTTT. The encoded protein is CASSPGALSSYNSPLHF.

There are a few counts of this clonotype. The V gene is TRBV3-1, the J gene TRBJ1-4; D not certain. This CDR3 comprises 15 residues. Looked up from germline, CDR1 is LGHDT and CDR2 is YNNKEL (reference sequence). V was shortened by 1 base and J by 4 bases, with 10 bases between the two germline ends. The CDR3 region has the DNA TGTGCCAGCAGCCAAGTTTCAAGGTTTAATGAAAAACTGTTTTTT. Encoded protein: CASSQVSRFNEKLFF. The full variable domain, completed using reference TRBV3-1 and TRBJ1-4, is DTAVSQTPKYLVTQMGNDKSIKCEQNLGHDTMYWYKQDSKKFLKIMFSYNNKELIINETVPNRFSPKSPDKAHLNLHINSLELGDSAVYFCASSQVSRFNEKLFFGSGTQLSVL.

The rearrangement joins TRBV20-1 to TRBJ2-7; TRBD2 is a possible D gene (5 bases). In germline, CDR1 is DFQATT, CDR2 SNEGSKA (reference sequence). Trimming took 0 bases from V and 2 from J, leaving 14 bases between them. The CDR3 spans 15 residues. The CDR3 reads CSARDQLGVAYEQYF. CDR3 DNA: TGCAGTGCTAGAGATCAACTAGGCGTTGCCTACGAGCAGTACTTC.

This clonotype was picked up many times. Written as DNA, the CDR3 is TGTGCCAGCAGCCACGCCACCGGGACAGCCAAAAACATTCAGTACTTC. Amino acid sequence: CASSHATGTAKNIQYF. The V gene is TRBV4-2, the J gene TRBJ2-4; the D call may be TRBD1 or TRBD2 (5 bases each). CDR3 length: 16 residues. V was shortened by 3 bases and J by 0 bases, with 12 bases between the two germline ends. The V gene's germline CDR1 is LGHNA and CDR2 YNFKEQ.

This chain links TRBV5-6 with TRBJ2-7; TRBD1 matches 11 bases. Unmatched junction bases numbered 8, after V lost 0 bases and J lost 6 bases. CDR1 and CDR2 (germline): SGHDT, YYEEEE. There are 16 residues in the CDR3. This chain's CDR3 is CASSLVPGQGEGEQYF. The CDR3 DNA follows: TGTGCCAGCAGCTTGGTTCCGGGACAGGGGGAGGGCGAGCAGTACTTC. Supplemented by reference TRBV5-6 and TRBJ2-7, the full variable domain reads DAGVTQSPTHLIKTRGQQVTLRCSPKSGHDTVSWYQQALGQGPQFIFQYYEEEERQRGNFPDRFSGHQFPNYSSELNVNALLLGDSALYLCASSLVPGQGEGEQYFGPGTRLTVT.

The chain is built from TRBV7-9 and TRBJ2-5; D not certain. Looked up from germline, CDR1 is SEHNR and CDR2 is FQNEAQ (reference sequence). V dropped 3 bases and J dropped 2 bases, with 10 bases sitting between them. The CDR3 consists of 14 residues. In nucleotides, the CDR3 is TGTGCCAGCAGCTTTTCCCCTGAACAAGAGACCCAGTACTTC. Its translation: CASSFSPEQETQYF.

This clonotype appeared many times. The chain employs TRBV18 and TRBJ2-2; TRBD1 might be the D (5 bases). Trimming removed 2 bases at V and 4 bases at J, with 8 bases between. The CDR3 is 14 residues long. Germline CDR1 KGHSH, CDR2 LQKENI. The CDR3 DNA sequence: TGTGCCAGCTCACCAGGGGCGCGCACCGGGGAGCTGTTTTTT. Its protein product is CASSPGARTGELFF. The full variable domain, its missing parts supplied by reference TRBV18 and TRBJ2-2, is NAGVMQNPRHLVRRRGQEARLRCSPMKGHSHVYWYRQLPEEGLKFMVYLQKENIIDESGMPKERFSAEFPKEGPSILRIQQVVRGDSAAYFCASSPGARTGELFFGEGSRLTVL.

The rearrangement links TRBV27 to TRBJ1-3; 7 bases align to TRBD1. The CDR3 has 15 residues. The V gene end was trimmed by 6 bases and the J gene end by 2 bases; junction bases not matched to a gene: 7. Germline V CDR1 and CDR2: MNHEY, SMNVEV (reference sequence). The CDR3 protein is CASRPTGDTGNTIYF. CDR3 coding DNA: TGTGCCAGCAGGCCAACAGGGGATACTGGAAACACCATATATTTT.

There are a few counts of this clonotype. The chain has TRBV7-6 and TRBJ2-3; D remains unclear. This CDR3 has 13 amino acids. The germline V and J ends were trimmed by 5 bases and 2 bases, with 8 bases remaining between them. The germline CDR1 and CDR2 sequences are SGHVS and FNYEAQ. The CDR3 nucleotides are TGTGCCAGCAGCAAAGTACTCACAGATACGCAGTATTTT. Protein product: CASSKVLTDTQYF. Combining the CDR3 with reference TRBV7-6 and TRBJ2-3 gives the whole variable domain GAGVSQSPRYKVTKRGQDVALRCDPISGHVSLYWYRQALGQGPEFLTYFNYEAQQDKSGLPNDRFSAERPEGSISTLTIQRTEQRDSAMYRCASSKVLTDTQYFGPGTRLTVL.

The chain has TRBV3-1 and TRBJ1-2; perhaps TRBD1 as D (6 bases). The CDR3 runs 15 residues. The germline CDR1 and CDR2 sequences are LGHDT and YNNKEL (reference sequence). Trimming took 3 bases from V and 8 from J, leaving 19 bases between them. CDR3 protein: CASSHPTGLSRGYTF. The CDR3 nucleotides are TGTGCCAGCAGCCACCCGACAGGTTTGAGTAGGGGCTACACCTTC.

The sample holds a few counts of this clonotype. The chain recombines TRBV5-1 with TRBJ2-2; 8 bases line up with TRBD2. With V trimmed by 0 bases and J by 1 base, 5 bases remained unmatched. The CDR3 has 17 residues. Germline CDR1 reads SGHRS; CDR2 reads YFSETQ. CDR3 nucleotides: TGCGCCAGCAGCTTGGCCGAGACTAGCGAGAACACCGGGGAGCTGTTTTTT. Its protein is CASSLAETSENTGELFF.

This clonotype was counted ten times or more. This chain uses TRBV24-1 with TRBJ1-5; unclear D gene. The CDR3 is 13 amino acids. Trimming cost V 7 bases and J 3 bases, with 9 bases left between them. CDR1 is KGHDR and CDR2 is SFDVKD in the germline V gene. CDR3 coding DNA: TGTGCCACCAGAAGTAACTACAATCAGCCCCAGCATTTT. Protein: CATRSNYNQPQHF.

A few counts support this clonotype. The chain's CDR3 is CASSSGRIFYEQYF. Here the CDR3 DNA reads TGTGCCAGCAGCTCGGGACGGATTTTCTACGAGCAGTACTTC. This sequence joins TRBV27 and TRBJ2-7; D might be TRBD1 or TRBD2, each matching 5 bases. Trimming removed 6 bases at V and 3 bases at J, with 15 bases between. The CDR3 spans 14 residues. CDR1 is MNHEY and CDR2 is SMNVEV in the germline V gene (reference sequence).

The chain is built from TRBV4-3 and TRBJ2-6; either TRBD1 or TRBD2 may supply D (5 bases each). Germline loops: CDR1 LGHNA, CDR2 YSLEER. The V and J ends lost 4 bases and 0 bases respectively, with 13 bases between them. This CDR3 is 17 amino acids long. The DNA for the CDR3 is TGCGCCAGCAGCCCAGGGACCCACATCTCTGGGGCCAACGTCCTGACTTTC. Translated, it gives CASSPGTHISGANVLTF.

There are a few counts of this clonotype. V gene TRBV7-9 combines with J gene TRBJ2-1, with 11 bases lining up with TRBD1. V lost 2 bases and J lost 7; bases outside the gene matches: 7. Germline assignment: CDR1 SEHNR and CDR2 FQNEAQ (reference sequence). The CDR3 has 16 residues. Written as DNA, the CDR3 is TGTGCCAGCAGCTTAACTCGGACAGGGGGCTTGAATGAGCAGTTCTTC. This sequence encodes CASSLTRTGGLNEQFF.

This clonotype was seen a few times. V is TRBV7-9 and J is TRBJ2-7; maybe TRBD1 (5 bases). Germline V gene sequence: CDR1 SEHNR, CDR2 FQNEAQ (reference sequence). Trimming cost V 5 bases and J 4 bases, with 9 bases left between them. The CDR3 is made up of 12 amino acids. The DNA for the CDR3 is TGTGCCAGCAGCGGCAAGGGGTACGAGCAGTACTTC. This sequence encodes CASSGKGYEQYF.

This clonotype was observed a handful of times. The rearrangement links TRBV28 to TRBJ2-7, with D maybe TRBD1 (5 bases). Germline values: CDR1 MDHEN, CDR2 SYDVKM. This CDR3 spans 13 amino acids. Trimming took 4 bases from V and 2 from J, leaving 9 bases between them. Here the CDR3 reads CASSSQGTYEQYF. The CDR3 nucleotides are TGTGCCAGCAGTTCTCAGGGCACCTACGAGCAGTACTTC.

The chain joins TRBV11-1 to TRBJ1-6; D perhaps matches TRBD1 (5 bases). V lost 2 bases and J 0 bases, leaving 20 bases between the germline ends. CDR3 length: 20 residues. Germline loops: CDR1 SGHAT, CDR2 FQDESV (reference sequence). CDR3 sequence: CASSLLRGNIGSSYNSPLHF. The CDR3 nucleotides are TGTGCCAGCAGCTTATTGAGGGGAAATATAGGGAGCTCCTATAATTCACCCCTCCACTTT.

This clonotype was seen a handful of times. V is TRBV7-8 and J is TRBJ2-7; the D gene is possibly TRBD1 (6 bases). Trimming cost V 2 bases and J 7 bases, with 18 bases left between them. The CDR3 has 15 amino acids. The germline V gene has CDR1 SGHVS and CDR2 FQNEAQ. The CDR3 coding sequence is TGTGCCAGCAGCTTAAGGACAGCTTACTCCGCGGAGCAGTACTTC. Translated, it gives CASSLRTAYSAEQYF. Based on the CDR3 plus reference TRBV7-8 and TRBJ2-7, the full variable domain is GAGVSQSPRYKVAKRGQDVALRCDPISGHVSLFWYQQALGQGPEFLTYFQNEAQLDKSGLPSDRFFAERPEGSVSTLKIQRTQQEDSAVYLCASSLRTAYSAEQYFGPGTRLTVT.

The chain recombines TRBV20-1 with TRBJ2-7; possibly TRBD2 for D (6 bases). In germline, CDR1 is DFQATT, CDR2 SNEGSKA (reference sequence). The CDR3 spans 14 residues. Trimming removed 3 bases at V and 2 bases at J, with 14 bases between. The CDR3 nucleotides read TGCAGTGCTAGCTTTCTAGCGCGCCCCTACGAGCAGTACTTC. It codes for CSASFLARPYEQYF.

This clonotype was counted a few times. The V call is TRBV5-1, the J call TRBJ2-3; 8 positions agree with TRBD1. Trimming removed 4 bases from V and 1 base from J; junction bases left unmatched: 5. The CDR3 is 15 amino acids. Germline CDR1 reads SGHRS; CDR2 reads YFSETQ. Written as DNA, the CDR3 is TGCGCCAGCAGCCCGGCGGGACAGGGCACAGATACGCAGTATTTT. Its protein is CASSPAGQGTDTQYF.

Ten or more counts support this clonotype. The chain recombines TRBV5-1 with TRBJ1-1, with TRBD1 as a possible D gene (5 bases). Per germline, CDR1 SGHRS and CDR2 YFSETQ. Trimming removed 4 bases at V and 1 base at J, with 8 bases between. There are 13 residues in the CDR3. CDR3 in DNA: TGCGCCAGCAGCAAAGACAGGAACACTGAAGCTTTCTTT. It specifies CASSKDRNTEAFF.

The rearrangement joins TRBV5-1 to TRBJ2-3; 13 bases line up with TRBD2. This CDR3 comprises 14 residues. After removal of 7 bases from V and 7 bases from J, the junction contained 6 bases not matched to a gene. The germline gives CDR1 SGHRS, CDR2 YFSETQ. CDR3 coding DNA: TGCGCCAGCCGGACTAGCGGGGGTCTAAATACGCAGTATTTT. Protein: CASRTSGGLNTQYF.

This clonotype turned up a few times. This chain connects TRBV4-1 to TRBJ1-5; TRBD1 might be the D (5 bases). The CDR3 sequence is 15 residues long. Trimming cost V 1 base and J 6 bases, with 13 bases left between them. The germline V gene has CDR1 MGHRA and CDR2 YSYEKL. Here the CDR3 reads CASSQVGQGGQPQHF. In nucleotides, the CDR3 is TGCGCCAGCAGCCAAGTTGGGCAGGGTGGTCAGCCCCAGCATTTT.